This T cell receptor beta chain stems from a study of control samples from healthy donors and cancer patients. The assay was immunoSEQ multiplex PCR, and TCRdb's table has in-frame clones only and misses some. Of more than 100,000 clones listed, more than 80% are singletons. The sequence came from a man between 18 and 29 years old in good health. Sequences were obtained from blood.

CDR3 nucleotide sequence: TGTGCCACCAGCAGAGTTGGGGGGATGGAGACCCAGTACTTC. The encoded protein is CATSRVGGMETQYF. The chain employs TRBV15 and TRBJ2-5, with D maybe TRBD2 (6 bases). Germline CDR1 is LNHNV and CDR2 is YYDKDF (reference sequence). V dropped 1 base and J dropped 5 bases, with 11 bases sitting between them. The CDR3 contains 14 residues.